A selection of T cell receptor beta chains follows, all from one sample in a study of beta chain features in type 1 diabetes. Produced via immunoSEQ multiplex PCR; TCRdb's table is partial and in-frame only. Among about 150,000 clones listed, about a tenth were seen once. The source material was central memory CD4+ T cells from blood. All receptors derive from a man younger than 40 with type 1 diabetes. CDR3s include the opening cysteine and the closing phenylalanine or tryptophan. The D gene is left open where the match is weak. Clone size is stated in some rows and not others, as once, few, many or a class when expanded.

few,TRBJ2-7,TRBV28,NA,CASSSGGRRIDEQYF,TGTGCCAGCAGTTCCGGGGGGCGTAGAATCGACGAGCAGTACTTC
NA,TRBJ2-7,TRBV6-5,NA,CASSRTALSYEQYF,TGTGCCAGCAGTCGGACAGCCCTCTCCTACGAGCAGTACTTC
few,TRBJ2-3,TRBV5-1,TRBD2,CASSRGLAGGDTQYF,TGCGCCAGCAGCCGCGGACTAGCGGGAGGGGATACGCAGTATTTT
NA,TRBJ1-4,TRBV6-1,NA,CASSEGRREEKLFF,TGTGCCAGCAGTGAAGGGAGGCGGGAGGAAAAACTGTTTTTT
few,TRBJ2-3,TRBV2,TRBD2,CASSDSYGLARLTDTQYF,TGTGCCAGCAGTGATAGTTACGGACTAGCAAGACTCACAGATACGCAGTATTTT
NA,TRBJ1-4,TRBV7-9,NA,CASSLAGSLNEKLFF,TGTGCCAGCAGCCTTGCCGGGTCGCTTAATGAAAAACTGTTTTTT
NA,TRBJ2-2,TRBV18,TRBD2,CASTVGGTNTGELFF,TGTGCCAGCACCGTCGGGGGGACGAACACCGGGGAGCTGTTTTTT
few,TRBJ2-5,TRBV19,NA,CASSPSPTGTQYF,TGTGCCAGTAGTCCCTCTCCCACCGGGACCCAGTACTTC
NA,TRBJ2-2,TRBV7-3,NA,CASSLTQGRGELFF,TGTGCCAGCAGCTTAACCCAGGGTAGAGGGGAGCTGTTTTTT
NA,TRBJ2-3,TRBV4-2,TRBD2,CASSQELAGGLDTQYF,TGTGCCAGCAGCCAAGAATTAGCGGGAGGGTTAGATACGCAGTATTTT
NA,TRBJ2-7,TRBV7-2,TRBD2,CASSFGEGAYEQYF,TGTGCCAGCAGCTTTGGGGAGGGAGCCTACGAGCAGTACTTC
NA,TRBJ1-1,TRBV5-1,NA,CASSFGQLENTEAFF,TGCGCCAGCAGCTTTGGACAGCTCGAGAACACTGAAGCTTTCTTT
NA,TRBJ2-1,TRBV7-9,NA,CASRLLMGTNNEQFF,TGTGCCAGCAGGTTATTGATGGGGACAAACAATGAGCAGTTCTTC
once,TRBJ2-1,TRBV28,NA,CASTGSSYNEQFF,TGTGCCAGCACGGGTAGCTCCTACAATGAGCAGTTCTTC
few,TRBJ2-5,TRBV7-9,NA,CASKPLGGSGWRETQYF,TGTGCCAGCAAACCACTTGGGGGGAGTGGTTGGCGAGAGACCCAGTACTTC
NA,TRBJ2-5,TRBV10-3,TRBD1,CAISPGQARETQYF,TGTGCCATCAGCCCGGGACAGGCCCGGGAGACCCAGTACTTC
few,TRBJ2-6,TRBV7-6,NA,CASSLAPLGKESSGANVLTF,TGTGCCAGCAGCTTGGCTCCCTTGGGCAAAGAGAGCTCTGGGGCCAACGTCCTGACTTTC
few,TRBJ2-3,TRBV19,NA,CASTTNTQYF,TGTGCCAGTACCACAAATACGCAGTATTTT
NA,TRBJ1-1,TRBV28,TRBD1,CASSKPTGVWAFF,TGTGCCAGCAGTAAGCCGACAGGGGTGTGGGCTTTCTTT
NA,TRBJ1-1,TRBV28,NA,CASHSSYYTEAFF,TGTGCCAGCCACAGCTCCTACTACACTGAAGCTTTCTTT
NA,TRBJ1-5,TRBV7-2,TRBD1,CASSPGQGDQPQHF,TGTGCCAGCAGCCCGGGACAGGGCGATCAGCCCCAGCATTTT
NA,TRBJ1-4,TRBV27,NA,CASRPGTSAGNEKLFF,TGTGCCAGCAGGCCAGGGACATCTGCGGGTAATGAAAAACTGTTTTTT
NA,TRBJ1-4,TRBV5-4,NA,CASSSGGKEKLFF,TGTGCCAGCAGCTCCGGCGGGAAGGAAAAACTGTTTTTT
few,TRBJ2-3,TRBV18,NA,CASSPISGGDTDTQYF,TGTGCCAGCTCACCAATCAGCGGAGGGGACACAGATACGCAGTATTTT
NA,TRBJ2-5,TRBV27,NA,CASSLGRGQETQYF,TGTGCCAGCAGTTTAGGCAGGGGTCAAGAGACCCAGTACTTC
few,TRBJ1-2,TRBV2,NA,CASSEQADYGYTF,TGTGCCAGCAGTGAACAGGCAGACTATGGCTACACCTTC
few,TRBJ1-2,TRBV5-8,TRBD1,CASSKGQGVGYGYTF,TGTGCCAGCAGCAAGGGACAGGGAGTGGGCTATGGCTACACCTTC
few,TRBJ1-1,TRBV28,NA,CASSTPGTEAFF,TGTGCCAGCAGTACGCCCGGGACTGAAGCTTTCTTT
NA,TRBJ2-3,TRBV7-9,NA,CASSLASAAEADTQYF,TGTGCCAGCAGCTTAGCGTCTGCGGCGGAGGCAGATACGCAGTATTTT
NA,TRBJ2-3,TRBV10-3,NA,CAINWGRNTDTQYF,TGTGCCATCAATTGGGGCAGAAACACAGATACGCAGTATTTT
NA,TRBJ2-7,TRBV5-6,NA,CASSGGLFAYEQYF,TGTGCCAGCAGCGGGGGACTCTTCGCCTACGAGCAGTACTTC